What follows are 3 T cell receptor beta chains derived from one specimen sequenced in a study of OX40 agonist ivuxolimab in advanced cancers. The table came from immunoSEQ multiplex PCR; TCRdb's copy has only in-frame clones and leaves some out. This sample has tens of thousands of clones, with 80% to 90% found just once. The sample consisted of CD4+ or CD8+ T cells sorted from blood, taken in a trial of the OX40 agonist ivuxolimab. These receptors were obtained from an adult with an advanced solid tumor such as melanoma, head and neck, liver or kidney cancer.

This clone occurred once. The chain joins TRBV7-8 to TRBJ1-4; D not resolved. Per germline, CDR1 SGHVS and CDR2 FQNEAQ. Trimming cost V 0 bases and J 6 bases, with 8 bases left between them. This CDR3 comprises 14 residues. The CDR3 nucleotides are TGTGCCAGCAGCTTAGCGAGGGCCCATGAAAAACTGTTTTTT. Translated, it gives CASSLARAHEKLFF.

The CDR3 spells CASSHPRDSMNTEAFF. CDR3 sequence (DNA): TGTGCCAGCTCACACCCCCGGGACTCCATGAACACTGAAGCTTTCTTT. V and J are TRBV18 and TRBJ1-1; weak D call: TRBD1 (5 bases). V gave up 4 bases and J gave up 0 bases, with 15 bases separating them. Germline CDR1 KGHSH, CDR2 LQKENI. This CDR3 has 16 residues. Combining the CDR3 with reference TRBV18 and TRBJ1-1 gives the whole variable domain NAGVMQNPRHLVRRRGQEARLRCSPMKGHSHVYWYRQLPEEGLKFMVYLQKENIIDESGMPKERFSAEFPKEGPSILRIQQVVRGDSAAYFCASSHPRDSMNTEAFFGQGTRLTVV.

The chain carries TRBV5-4 and TRBJ2-3, with D uncertain. Trimming shortened V by 0 bases and J by 4 bases, and 9 bases separated the two germline ends. CDR3 length: 14 residues. Per the germline V gene, CDR1 is SGHNT and CDR2 is YYREEE (reference sequence). The CDR3 reads CASSLGVAADTQYF. The CDR3 bases are TGTGCCAGCAGCTTGGGGGTAGCCGCAGATACGCAGTATTTT. The full variable domain, with the rest looked up from reference TRBV5-4 and TRBJ2-3, is ETGVTQSPTHLIKTRGQQVTLRCSSQSGHNTVSWYQQALGQGPQFIFQYYREEENGRGNFPPRFSGLQFPNYSSELNVNALELDDSALYLCASSLGVAADTQYFGPGTRLTVL.